The clone carrying this TCR beta chain was seen a handful of times. Its antigen is unidentified. The data belong to a study of cytomegalovirus exposure and HLA in healthy donors. Study-level points and caveats: Sequencing likely caused a cluster of highly shared sequence variants. Previously analyzed data showed that most TCR beta V segments were productive at a frequency of about 87% or about 30%. The majority of CMV-associated TCR beta chains were reported as apparently HLA-restricted in a later analysis. A later analysis reportedly found that, within productive TCRs, an Asian-associated ancestry cluster had fewer N-insertions than the mean observed across the approximately 660 donors.

This PCR relied on a set of 60 Vbeta primers and 13 Jbeta primers. TCRdb's copy holds only in-frame clones and misses some; the assay was immunoSEQ multiplex PCR. The sample shows 120,000 or so clones, more than 15% of them seen only once. V gave up 2 bases and J gave up 0 bases; unmatched junction bases: 4. Germline-derived CDR1 and CDR2 are MNHEY and SVGAGI. There are 16 residues in the CDR3. The sequencing sample was made of PBMCs. The chain carries TRBV6-5 and TRBJ1-3, with 7 bases identical to TRBD1. This sequence was found in a female donor in good health and CMV-seropositive. CDR3 loop: CASSYPGTASGNTIYF. The DNA of the CDR3 is TGTGCCAGCAGTTACCCGGGGACAGCCTCTGGAAACACCATATATTTT.